This entry features one T cell receptor (beta chain) sequence. Authors' methods: By means of reference gene primer amplification, nucleated cell counts were estimated. Using immunoSEQ multiplex PCR, the repertoire was profiled, and TCRdb retains in-frame clones only, with some absent. V, J and clone size are those of that table, while D and trimming were read from the DNA. The data show around 80,000 clones, approximately 81% seen once. This sample was included in a study of blood T cell repertoires in COVID-19. As for the study in general: Some COVID-19 samples were acute and others convalescent; all came from the United States, Italy and Spain. The cDNA or gDNA used as material had been derived from T cells, B-cell-depleted T cells, or PBMCs.

CDR1 is MNHEY and CDR2 is SMNVEV in the germline V gene (reference sequence). The trim removed 1 base at V and 6 bases at J, leaving 6 bases unmatched. CDR3 size: 16 residues. This chain links TRBV27 with TRBJ2-2; 9 nucleotides align to TRBD1. Sequenced: peripheral blood. The sequence came from a woman of 80 years or more with acute or convalescent COVID-19. The CDR3 loop is CASSLLGQGGAGELFF. As DNA, the CDR3 is TGTGCCAGCAGTTTATTGGGACAGGGTGGGGCCGGGGAGCTGTTTTTT.